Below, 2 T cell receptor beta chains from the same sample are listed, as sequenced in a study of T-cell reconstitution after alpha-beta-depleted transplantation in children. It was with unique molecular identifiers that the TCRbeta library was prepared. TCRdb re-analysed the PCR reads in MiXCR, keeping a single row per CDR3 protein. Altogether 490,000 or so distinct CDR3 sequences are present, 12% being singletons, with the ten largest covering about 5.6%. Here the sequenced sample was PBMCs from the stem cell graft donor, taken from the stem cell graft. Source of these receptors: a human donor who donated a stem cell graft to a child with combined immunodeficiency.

The DNA for the CDR3 is TGTGCCAGCAGTTTACCTGGACTAGCGGGAGGGAAGTTCTTC. It specifies CASSLPGLAGGKFF. The rearrangement links TRBV12-3 or TRBV12-4 to TRBJ2-1; 15 positions agree with TRBD2. The CDR3 is 14 amino acids. With V trimmed by 2 bases and J by 14 bases, 4 bases remained unmatched.

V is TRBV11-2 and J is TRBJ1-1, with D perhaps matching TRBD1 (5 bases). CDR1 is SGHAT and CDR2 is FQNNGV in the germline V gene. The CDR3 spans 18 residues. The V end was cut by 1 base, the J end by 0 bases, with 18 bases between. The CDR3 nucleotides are TGTGCCAGCAGCTTAGTTCCTGGGGGGGTGACCATGAACACTGAAGCTTTCTTT. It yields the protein CASSLVPGGVTMNTEAFF.